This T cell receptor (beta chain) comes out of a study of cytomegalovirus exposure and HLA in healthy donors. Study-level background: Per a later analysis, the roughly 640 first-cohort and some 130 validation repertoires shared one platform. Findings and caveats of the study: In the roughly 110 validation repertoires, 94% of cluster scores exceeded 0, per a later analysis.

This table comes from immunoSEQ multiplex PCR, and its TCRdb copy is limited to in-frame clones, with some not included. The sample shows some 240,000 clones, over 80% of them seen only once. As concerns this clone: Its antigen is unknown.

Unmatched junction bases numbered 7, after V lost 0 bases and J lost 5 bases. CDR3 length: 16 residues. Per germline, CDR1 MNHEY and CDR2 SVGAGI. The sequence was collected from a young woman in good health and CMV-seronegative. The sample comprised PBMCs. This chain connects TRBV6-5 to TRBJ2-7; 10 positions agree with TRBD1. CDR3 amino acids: CASSYSGGTGVNEQYF. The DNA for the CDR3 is TGTGCCAGCAGTTACTCGGGAGGGACAGGGGTTAACGAGCAGTACTTC.